This TCR beta chain is drawn from a study of T cells in Graves' hyperthyroidism and ophthalmopathy. Amplified TCR beta CDR3 regions came from RNA transcripts. TCR CDR3 regions were first amplified by RT-PCR with HTBI primers. One entry per CDR3 protein, called by TCRdb with MiXCR from the multiplex PCR reads. This sample has under 400,000 distinct CDR3 sequences, with approximately 15% found just once. The V gene's germline CDR1 is GTSNPN and CDR2 SVGIG (reference sequence). The V end was cut by 0 bases, the J end by 7 bases, with 16 bases between. CDR3 length equals 14 residues. This clonotype was recorded at least ten times.

The chain uses TRBV30 and TRBJ2-7; D unresolved. Sequenced material: blood. The receptor was isolated from a man aged 25-45 years with Graves' hyperthyroidism. The CDR3 reads CAWSVRVKVEEQYF. The CDR3 DNA sequence: TGTGCCTGGAGTGTACGGGTTAAGGTTGAAGAGCAGTACTTC. Filled out from reference TRBV30 and TRBJ2-7, the complete variable domain reads SQTIHQWPATLVQPVGSPLSLECTVEGTSNPNLYWYRQAAGRGLQLLFYSVGIGQISSEVPQNLSASRPQDRQFILSSKKLLLSDSGFYLCAWSVRVKVEEQYFGPGTRLTVT.